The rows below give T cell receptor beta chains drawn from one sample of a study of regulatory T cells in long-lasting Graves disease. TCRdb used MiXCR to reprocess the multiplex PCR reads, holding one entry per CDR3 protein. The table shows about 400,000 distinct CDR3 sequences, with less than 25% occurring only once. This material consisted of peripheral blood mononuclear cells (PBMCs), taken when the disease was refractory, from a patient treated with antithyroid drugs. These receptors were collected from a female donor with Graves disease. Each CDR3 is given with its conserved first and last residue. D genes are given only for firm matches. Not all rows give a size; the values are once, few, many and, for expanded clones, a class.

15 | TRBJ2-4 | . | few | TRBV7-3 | CASSPGASAKNIQYF | TGTGCCAGCAGCCCGGGGGCCTCGGCCAAAAACATTCAGTACTTC
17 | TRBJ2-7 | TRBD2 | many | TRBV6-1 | CASSVGLAGGFTGEQYF | TGTGCCAGCAGTGTCGGACTAGCGGGAGGATTTACAGGGGAGCAGTACTTC
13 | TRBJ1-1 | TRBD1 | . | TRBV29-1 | CSVAGGMNTEAFF | TGCAGCGTGGCAGGGGGGATGAACACTGAAGCTTTCTTT
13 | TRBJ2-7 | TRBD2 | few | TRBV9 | CASSARLAGEQYF | TGTGCCAGCAGCGCGCGACTAGCCGGCGAGCAGTACTTC
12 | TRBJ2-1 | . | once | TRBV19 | CASSRTENEQFF | TGTGCCAGTAGTCGGACGGAAAATGAGCAGTTCTTC
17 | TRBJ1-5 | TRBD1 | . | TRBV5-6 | CASSLGTGTGSNQPQHF | TGTGCCAGCAGTCTCGGGACCGGGACAGGGAGCAATCAGCCCCAGCATTTT
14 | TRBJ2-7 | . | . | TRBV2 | CASSPTGISYEQYF | TGTGCCAGCAGCCCTACGGGAATCTCCTACGAGCAGTACTTC
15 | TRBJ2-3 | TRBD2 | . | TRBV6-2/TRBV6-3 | CASSYASGSTDTQYF | TGTGCCAGCAGTTACGCTAGCGGAAGCACAGATACGCAGTATTTT
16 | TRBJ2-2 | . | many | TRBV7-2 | CASSLVGRLNTGELFF | TGTGCCAGCAGCTTAGTTGGGCGGCTGAACACCGGGGAGCTGTTTTTT
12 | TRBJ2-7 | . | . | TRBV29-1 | CSVVIGIHEQYF | TGCAGCGTTGTTATAGGGATCCACGAGCAGTACTTC
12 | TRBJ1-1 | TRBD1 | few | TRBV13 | CASRFGQDEAFF | TGTGCCAGCAGATTCGGACAGGATGAAGCTTTCTTT
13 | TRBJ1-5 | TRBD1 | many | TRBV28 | CASSLQGAQPQHF | TGTGCCAGCAGTTTACAGGGGGCTCAGCCCCAGCATTTT
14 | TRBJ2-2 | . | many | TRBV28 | CASSDVAGRGELFF | TGTGCCAGCAGCGATGTCGCGGGAAGGGGGGAGCTGTTTTTT
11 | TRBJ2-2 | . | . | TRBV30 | CASRAPGELFF | TGTGCTTCGAGGGCCCCCGGGGAGCTGTTTTTT
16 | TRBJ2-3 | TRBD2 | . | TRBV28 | CASSFFGTSGTDTQYF | TGTGCCAGCAGTTTCTTTGGGACTAGCGGCACAGATACGCAGTATTTT
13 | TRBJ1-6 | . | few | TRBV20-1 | CSARGTNNSPLHF | TGCAGTGCTAGAGGGACCAATAATTCACCCCTCCACTTT
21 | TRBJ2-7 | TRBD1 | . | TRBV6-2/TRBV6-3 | CASSYVGQGAGQPGPLYEQYF | TGTGCCAGCAGTTACGTGGGACAGGGCGCCGGGCAGCCGGGACCACTCTACGAGCAGTACTTC
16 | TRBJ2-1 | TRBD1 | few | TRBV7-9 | CASSLLLGQGNGEQFF | TGTGCCAGCAGCTTATTGTTGGGACAGGGTAACGGTGAGCAGTTCTTC
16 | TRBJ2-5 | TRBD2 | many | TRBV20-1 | CSARDLLAGNQETQYF | TGCAGTGCTAGAGATCTTCTAGCGGGAAACCAAGAGACCCAGTACTTC
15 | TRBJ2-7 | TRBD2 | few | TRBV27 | CASSLTSGSQYEQYF | TGTGCCAGCAGTTTAACTAGCGGGAGTCAGTACGAGCAGTACTTC
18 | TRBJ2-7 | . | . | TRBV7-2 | CASSPQTTGARRSYEQYF | TGTGCCAGCAGCCCGCAAACAACCGGGGCAAGAAGATCCTACGAGCAGTACTTC
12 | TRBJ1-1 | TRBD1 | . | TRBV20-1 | CSARDRGTLAFF | TGCAGTGCTAGGGACAGGGGAACGTTGGCTTTCTTT
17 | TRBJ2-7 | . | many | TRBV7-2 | CASSLFQAGAKSYEQYF | TGTGCCAGCAGCCTCTTCCAGGCAGGGGCTAAGTCCTACGAGCAGTACTTC
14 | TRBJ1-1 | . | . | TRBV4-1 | CASSQEEQVTEAFF | TGCGCCAGCAGCCAAGAAGAGCAGGTTACTGAAGCTTTCTTT
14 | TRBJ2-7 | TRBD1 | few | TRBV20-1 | CSARDGQVSYEQYF | TGCAGTGCTAGAGACGGACAGGTCTCGTACGAGCAGTACTTC
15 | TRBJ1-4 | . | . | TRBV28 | CASSLGPTTNEKLFF | TGTGCCAGCAGTCTGGGACCGACCACTAATGAAAAACTGTTTTTT
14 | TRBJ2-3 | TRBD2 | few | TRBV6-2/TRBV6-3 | CASSAGLVKDTQYF | TGTGCCAGCAGTGCGGGACTAGTGAAAGATACGCAGTATTTT
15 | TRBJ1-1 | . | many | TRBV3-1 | CASSQVSWGGTEAFF | TGTGCCAGCAGCCAAGTATCGTGGGGTGGAACTGAAGCTTTCTTT
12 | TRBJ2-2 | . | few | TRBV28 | CASTPPGGELFF | TGTGCCAGCACTCCGCCCGGCGGGGAGCTGTTTTTT
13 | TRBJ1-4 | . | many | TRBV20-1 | CSAPSAANEKLFF | TGCAGTGCTCCCTCGGCCGCTAATGAAAAACTGTTTTTT
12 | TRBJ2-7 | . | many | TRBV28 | CASSTGIYEQYF | TGTGCCAGCAGTACAGGCATCTACGAGCAGTACTTC
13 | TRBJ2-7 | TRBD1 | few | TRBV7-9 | CAGSMGQGSEQYF | TGTGCCGGCAGCATGGGACAGGGTAGTGAGCAGTACTTC
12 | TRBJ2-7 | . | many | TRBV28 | CASSGNPREQYF | TGTGCCAGCAGCGGTAACCCGAGGGAGCAGTACTTC
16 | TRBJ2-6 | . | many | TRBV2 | CASGAGMGSGANVLTF | TGTGCCAGCGGGGCCGGAATGGGGTCTGGGGCCAACGTCCTGACTTTC
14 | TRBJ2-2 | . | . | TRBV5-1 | CASRRTTNTGELFF | TGCGCCAGCAGGAGGACCACGAACACCGGGGAGCTGTTTTTT
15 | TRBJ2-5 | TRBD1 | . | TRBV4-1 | CASSLTRDRRETQYF | TGCGCCAGCAGCCTGACCAGGGACAGACGGGAGACCCAGTACTTC
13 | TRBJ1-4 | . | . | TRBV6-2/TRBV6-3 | CASSYGPNEKLFF | TGTGCCAGCAGTTACGGCCCTAATGAAAAACTGTTTTTT
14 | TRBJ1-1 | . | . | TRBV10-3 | CAIRDGSGDTEAFF | TGTGCCATCAGGGACGGCTCCGGTGACACTGAAGCTTTCTTT
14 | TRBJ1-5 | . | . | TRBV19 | CASTPTGVNQPQHF | TGTGCCAGTACCCCAACAGGAGTCAATCAGCCCCAGCATTTT
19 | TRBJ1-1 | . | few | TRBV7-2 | CASSPRVGQVTKGDTEAFF | TGTGCCAGCAGCCCTAGGGTGGGCCAGGTCACGAAAGGGGACACTGAAGCTTTCTTT
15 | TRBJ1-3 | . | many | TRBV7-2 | CASSLDSLSGNTIYF | TGTGCCAGCAGCTTAGACAGCCTCTCTGGAAACACCATATATTTT